This T cell receptor (beta chain) appears in the sequencing data of a study of T cells after yellow fever vaccination. The sample holds a few counts of this clonotype. Its antigen is not known. The CDR3 is 18 amino acids. Germline values: CDR1 DFQATT, CDR2 SNEGSKA (reference sequence). With V trimmed by 0 bases and J by 0 bases, 10 bases remained unmatched. General study findings and limits: One caveat is that FACS-sorted repertoires could contain abundant clonotypes contaminating from the bulk population.

In making TCR cDNA, 5'RACE template switching added a universal primer site and UMIs to it. TCRdb re-called the 5' RACE reads with MiXCR, one entry per CDR3 protein. The data hold under 600,000 distinct CDR3 sequences, with about 13% observed a single time. The source is a man aged 30-40 years who received the YFV17D yellow fever vaccine. The specimen was PBMCs, collected on the day of the yellow fever booster vaccination. This chain links TRBV20-1 with TRBJ2-4; TRBD2 matches 8 bases. The CDR3 loop is CSARDYIASGLAKNIQYF. The CDR3 DNA reads as TGCAGTGCTAGAGATTATATCGCTAGCGGGCTAGCCAAAAACATTCAGTACTTC.